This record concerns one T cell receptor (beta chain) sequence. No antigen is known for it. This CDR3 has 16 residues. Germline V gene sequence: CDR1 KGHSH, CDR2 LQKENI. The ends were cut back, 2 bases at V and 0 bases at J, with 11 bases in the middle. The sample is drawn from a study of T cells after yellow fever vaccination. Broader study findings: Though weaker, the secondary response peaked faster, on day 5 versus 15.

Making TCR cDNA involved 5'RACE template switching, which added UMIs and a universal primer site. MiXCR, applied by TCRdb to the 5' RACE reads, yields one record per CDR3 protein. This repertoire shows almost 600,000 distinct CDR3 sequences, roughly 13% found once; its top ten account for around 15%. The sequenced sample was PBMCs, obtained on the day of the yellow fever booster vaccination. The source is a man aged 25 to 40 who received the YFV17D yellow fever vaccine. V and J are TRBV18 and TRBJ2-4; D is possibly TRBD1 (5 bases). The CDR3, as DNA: TGTGCCAGCTCACCAATGGACACCGGAGCCAAAAACATTCAGTACTTC. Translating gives CASSPMDTGAKNIQYF.